The T cell receptor beta chain described here comes from a study of T and B cells in COVID-19 patients. The wider study: Peripheral blood came from COVID-19 patients with active infection or after recovery. Recovered patients mostly had mild to moderate COVID-19 managed as outpatients.

Findings and limits, study-wide: Clonality of TRB repertoires was high in active COVID-19; recovery brought above-healthy diversity and richness. In COVID-19 patients, T cell receptor beta variable and joining gene use was reportedly strongly skewed.

From blood, roughly 250-550 ng of genomic DNA served as TRB template. Multiplex PCR with BIOMED2 TRB-A/B primer pools amplified TRB rearrangements. Each CDR3 protein gets one entry after TCRdb re-called the multiplex PCR reads with MiXCR. The repertoire holds 7,000 or so distinct CDR3 sequences, with less than 35% as singletons. With 3 bases clipped from V and 4 bases from J, the junction kept 6 bases outside the gene matches. The V gene's germline CDR1 is SGHRS and CDR2 YFSETQ. The CDR3 length is 16 residues. As regards this clonotype: Its antigen is currently unknown.

The rearrangement links TRBV5-1 to TRBJ2-1; 11 nucleotides agree with TRBD2. The source is a human donor who had recovered from COVID-19. Input material: blood. The CDR3 sequence: CASSSLTSGGYNEQFF. In DNA form, the CDR3 reads TGCGCCAGCAGCTCGCTAACTAGCGGGGGATACAATGAGCAGTTCTTC.